The clone carrying this T cell receptor (beta chain) was detected only a few times. Its specificity is not known. This record belongs to a study of cytomegalovirus exposure and HLA in healthy donors. Whole-study findings and limits: A later analysis reportedly found fewer N-insertions in an Asian-associated ancestry cluster than the roughly 680-donor mean. Later on, analysis showed that most CMV-associated TCR beta chains appeared to be HLA-restricted.

The study ran its PCR with 60 Vbeta and 13 Jbeta primers. Sequencing used immunoSEQ multiplex PCR; TCRdb keeps in-frame clones, though not all of them. Among more than 95,000 clones, roughly 79% were seen once, and the ten largest hold 1% to 1.5%. The CDR3 consists of 14 residues. Germline trimming cut 3 bases from V and 2 bases from J; bases unmatched to any gene: 1. CDR1 and CDR2 (germline): LGHNA, YNFKEQ. Healthy bone marrow donors made up the donor group. This clonotype was sampled from a man aged 35 to 55 in good health and CMV-seronegative. The sample comprised PBMCs. This sequence joins TRBV4-2 and TRBJ2-3; 8 positions match TRBD2. The CDR3 DNA reads TGTGCCAGCAGCCAGACTAGCGACACAGATACGCAGTATTTT. Its protein is CASSQTSDTDTQYF.